The sequence of this T cell receptor beta chain was determined in a study of T cells after yellow fever vaccination. Whole-study context: Preparing low-cell-number fractions relied on SMART-Seq v4 Ultra Low Input.

Study-level findings and limits: A weaker secondary response peaked on day 5, the primary on day 15. Subsequent to the booster, the majority of primary-vaccination clones reappeared (around 96% CD4, approximately 90% CD8).

Synthesis of TCR cDNA relied on 5'RACE template switching, which attached a universal primer site and UMIs. TCRdb used MiXCR to reprocess the 5' RACE reads, holding one entry per CDR3 protein. The sample records around 320,000 distinct CDR3 sequences, 3.5% to 5% being singletons. V dropped 4 bases and J dropped 6; count of bases not matched to a gene: 4. Germline V gene lookup returns CDR1 SGHRS and CDR2 YFSETQ. This CDR3 is 15 amino acids long. This clonotype was seen more than once but under ten times. Its antigen is not known. The V gene is TRBV5-1, the J gene TRBJ2-1; 13 nucleotides agree with TRBD2. Specimen: PBMCs, collected 15 days after the yellow fever booster vaccination. This sequence originates from a young man who received the YFV17D yellow fever vaccine. The CDR3 coding sequence is TGCGCCAGCAGCCCGGGACTAGCGGGGTCCAATGAGCAGTTCTTC. This translates into CASSPGLAGSNEQFF.